This note documents a single T cell receptor (beta chain) sequence. The V segment lost 4 bases and the J segment 1 base; nucleotides outside the gene matches: 4. The length of the CDR3 is 15 residues. The germline gives CDR1 LGHNA, CDR2 YNFKEQ. In the study's own analysis: By means of reference gene primer amplification, nucleated cell counts were estimated. Generated by immunoSEQ multiplex PCR, the TCRdb table keeps only in-frame clones and is missing some. The V and J calls and clone size come from that table; D and trimming were worked out from the DNA. The table has more than 80,000 clones, about 80% seen once. This sample is part of a study of blood T cell repertoires in COVID-19. Study as a whole: Some COVID-19 samples were acute and others convalescent; all came from the United States, Italy and Spain. The cDNA or gDNA used as material had been derived from T cells, B-cell-depleted T cells, or PBMCs.

Sample: peripheral blood. This clonotype was obtained from a human donor in a cohort sampled during active COVID-19. V gene TRBV4-2 combines with J gene TRBJ2-7, with 10 positions matching TRBD2. This CDR3 reads CASSPSGGISYEQYF. The CDR3 nucleotides are TGTGCCAGCAGCCCTAGCGGGGGAATTTCCTACGAGCAGTACTTC.